Below, 17 T cell receptor beta chains from the same sample are listed, as sequenced in a study of T-cell memory formation after mild COVID-19. MiXCR, run by TCRdb on the 5' RACE reads, gives a single entry per CDR3 protein. The profile shows 470,000 or so distinct CDR3 sequences, around a sixth of them singletons. Sequencing was done on a sample of PBMCs or a T cell subset sorted from them (not recorded which). The receptor source for this set is an adult woman who had mild COVID-19 (a few samples of this study predate the infection). Cell type and time point are not known.

This clonotype has only a few counts. The gene calls are TRBV5-1 and TRBJ1-2; D may be TRBD1 (5 bases). Germline CDR1 and CDR2: SGHRS and YFSETQ. The CDR3 runs 13 residues. The germline V and J ends were trimmed by 4 bases and 8 bases, with 15 bases remaining between them. The CDR3 sequence: CASSPSGGLGYTF. The CDR3 region has the DNA TGCGCCAGCAGCCCGTCTGGGGGACTCGGCTACACCTTC.

This clonotype showed up just a few times. The chain couples TRBV27 to TRBJ2-5; 7 bases align to TRBD1. With V trimmed by 6 bases and J by 0 bases, 7 bases remained unmatched. The germline V gene encodes CDR1 MNHEY and CDR2 SMNVEV (reference sequence). The CDR3 is made up of 15 amino acids. Here the CDR3 DNA reads TGTGCCAGCAGGAGACAGGGTTGGTACCAAGAGACCCAGTACTTC. This sequence encodes CASRRQGWYQETQYF.

This clonotype appeared a few times. V is TRBV20-1 and J is TRBJ2-1, with TRBD2 matching over 12 bases. Germline V gene data show CDR1 as DFQATT and CDR2 as SNEGSKA (reference sequence). The CDR3 covers 17 residues. Trimming took 5 bases from V and 0 from J; bases not matched to a gene: 8. The CDR3 sequence: CSALLAGGPSSYNEQFF. The DNA of the CDR3 is TGCAGTGCTTTACTAGCGGGAGGCCCGAGCTCCTACAATGAGCAGTTCTTC.

This clonotype was recorded at least ten times. Compared with germline, one end of the junction differs, possibly owing to a read error. This chain links TRBV6-2 or TRBV6-3 with TRBJ1-5; 8 bases agree with TRBD1. Looked up from germline, CDR1 is MNHEY and CDR2 is SVGEGT. This CDR3 comprises 16 residues. The CDR3 DNA is TGTGCCAGCAGTAACTCAGGGGGCGGGGGCAATCAGCCCCAGCATTTT. Its protein product is CASSNSGGGGNQPQHF.

This chain joins TRBV24-1 and TRBJ1-2; D unclear. The germline V gene encodes CDR1 KGHDR and CDR2 SFDVKD. Trimming stripped 5 bases from V and 4 bases from J, with 10 bases between. There are 13 residues in the CDR3. CDR3 loop: CATSAGLFYGYTF. Here the CDR3 DNA reads TGTGCCACCAGTGCGGGCCTCTTCTATGGCTACACCTTC.

The chain uses TRBV4-1 and TRBJ2-3; 15 bases fit TRBD2. The CDR3 extends over 19 amino acids. With 0 bases clipped from V and 2 bases from J, the junction kept 6 bases outside the gene matches. CDR1 is MGHRA and CDR2 is YSYEKL in the germline V gene. The CDR3 region has the DNA TGCGCCAGCAGCCAAGATCGTGGACTAGCGGGGGGGCACACAGATACGCAGTATTTT. It specifies CASSQDRGLAGGHTDTQYF.

V gene TRBV5-4 combines with J gene TRBJ2-3; 9 nucleotides agree with TRBD2. The J segment lost 7 bases and the V segment lost 4 bases, leaving 13 bases of the junction unmatched. The length of the CDR3 is 16 residues. From germline, CDR1 is SGHNT and CDR2 YYREEE (reference sequence). The CDR3 DNA is TGTGCCAGCAGCCAGCCGCGGGGGGGCGGTACGAATACGCAGTATTTT. It specifies CASSQPRGGGTNTQYF.

The chain recombines TRBV20-1 with TRBJ2-1; perhaps TRBD1 as D (5 bases). Trimming pared 3 bases from V and 8 bases from J, leaving 20 bases between. Germline V lookup: CDR1 DFQATT, CDR2 SNEGSKA (reference sequence). The CDR3 is 15 amino acids. The CDR3 bases are TGCAGTGCTAGTGGGGTAGCCCTAGGGGCCCATGAGCAGTTCTTC. The encoded protein is CSASGVALGAHEQFF.

J is TRBJ2-1 and V is TRBV24-1; TRBD2 agrees at 9 bases. The CDR3 is 13 residues long. V gave up 8 bases and J gave up 5 bases; unmatched junction bases: 3. Germline V CDR1 and CDR2: KGHDR, SFDVKD. The CDR3 region has the DNA TGTGCCACCATGCGGGAGGGAAACAATGAGCAGTTCTTC. Encoded protein: CATMREGNNEQFF.

This rearrangement joins TRBV7-9 to TRBJ2-1; maybe TRBD2 (6 bases). The germline V gene has CDR1 SEHNR and CDR2 FQNEAQ (reference sequence). The germline V and J ends were trimmed by 2 bases and 1 base, with 15 bases remaining between them. There are 17 residues in the CDR3. CDR3 region: CASSLIGAGRSYNEQFF. CDR3 nucleotides: TGTGCCAGCAGCTTAATCGGGGCGGGGCGGTCCTACAATGAGCAGTTCTTC.

This clonotype was observed a few times. The V gene is TRBV12-3 or TRBV12-4, the J gene TRBJ2-2; 7 bases are shared with TRBD1. V shed 6 bases, J shed 3 bases, and the junction held 13 bases outside the gene matches. The CDR3 runs to 17 residues. CDR3 in amino acids: CASRQIPGTAYTGELFF. The CDR3 nucleotides read TGTGCCAGCAGGCAAATTCCCGGGACAGCCTACACCGGGGAGCTGTTTTTT.

This chain uses TRBV7-2 with TRBJ2-1; 9 positions agree with TRBD2. Germline CDR1 is SGHTA and CDR2 is FQGNSA. V lost 2 bases to trimming and J lost 7 bases; unmatched junction nucleotides: 12. CDR3 length: 17 residues. In DNA, the CDR3 is TGTGCCAGCAGCTTAAGGTACGTGACTAGCGGTCCGAATGAGCAGTTCTTC. Protein sequence: CASSLRYVTSGPNEQFF.

The chain links TRBV2 to TRBJ2-7; the D call may be TRBD1 or TRBD2 (5 bases each). Germline CDR1 is SNHLY and CDR2 is FYNNEI. Trimming shortened V by 1 base and J by 5 bases, and 18 bases separated the two germline ends. The CDR3 extends over 16 amino acids. CDR3 nucleotide sequence: TGTGCCAGCAGTGAAGAGGCCGGGACGGCGTATGACGAGCAGTACTTC. It is translated as CASSEEAGTAYDEQYF.

This clonotype came up a few times. CDR3 in amino acids: CASTSPGTGSSEAFF. The CDR3 DNA follows: TGTGCCAGCACCTCTCCCGGGACAGGGAGTTCAGAAGCTTTCTTT. This rearrangement joins TRBV12-3 or TRBV12-4 to TRBJ1-1, with TRBD1 matching over 9 bases. J was trimmed by 8 bases and V by 7 bases; bases with no gene match: 14. There are 15 residues in the CDR3.

This clonotype has ten or more counts. J is TRBJ2-4 and V is TRBV7-2, with 13 bases that match TRBD2. Germline V gives CDR1 SGHTA, CDR2 FQGNSA. The CDR3 runs 18 residues. V was pared by 5 bases and J by 0 bases, with 7 bases of the junction left unmatched. CDR3 protein: CASSPGLAGPLAKNIQYF. CDR3 DNA: TGTGCCAGCAGCCCGGGACTAGCGGGACCACTAGCCAAAAACATTCAGTACTTC.

This clonotype was detected a few times. J is TRBJ1-5 and V is TRBV3-1; the D is unclear. Trimming removed 0 bases at V and 5 bases at J, with 5 bases between. This CDR3 contains 13 residues. CDR1 and CDR2 (germline): LGHDT, YNNKEL (reference sequence). The CDR3 here is CASSQDRYQPQHF. CDR3 sequence (DNA): TGTGCCAGCAGCCAAGATCGGTATCAGCCCCAGCATTTT.

A few counts support this clonotype. The V gene is TRBV4-1, the J gene TRBJ2-1; 9 nucleotides line up with TRBD1. In germline, CDR1 is MGHRA, CDR2 YSYEKL. Trimming at V came to 4 bases and at J to 3 bases, leaving 13 bases not matched to a gene. This CDR3 is 18 amino acids long. The CDR3 here is CASSPIYSQGAIYNEQFF. CDR3 coding DNA: TGCGCCAGCAGCCCGATTTACTCACAGGGGGCGATCTACAATGAGCAGTTCTTC.